The 2 T cell receptor beta chains reported below all come from one sample, sequenced in a study of blood T cell repertoires in COVID-19. TCRdb's copy holds only in-frame clones and misses some; the assay was immunoSEQ multiplex PCR. This table holds around 20,000 clones, approximately 87% found once. Sample: peripheral blood. Receptor source: a human donor in a cohort sampled during active COVID-19.

This clone is a singleton in its sample. The chain uses TRBV6-5 and TRBJ1-2, with 7 bases identical to TRBD1. The CDR3 is 13 amino acids. J gave up 1 base and V 6 bases, and 2 bases lay outside the gene matches. CDR1 and CDR2 (germline): MNHEY, SVGAGI. DNA of the CDR3: TGTGCCAGCAGACAGGGGATTAACTATGGCTACACCTTC. Translation: CASRQGINYGYTF.

The chain employs TRBV6-6 and TRBJ2-1; D perhaps matches TRBD1 (5 bases). V was clipped by 4 bases and J by 10 bases, with 17 bases between them. Germline loops: CDR1 MNHNY, CDR2 SVGAGI (reference sequence). The CDR3 has 14 residues. The CDR3 coding sequence is TGTGCCAGCAGTTCGGACCAGGGTCTTGGGGAGCAGTTCTTC. Translating gives CASSSDQGLGEQFF.